Presented here are 27 T cell receptor beta chains from one specimen sequenced in a study of cytomegalovirus exposure and HLA in healthy donors (dated by TCRdb to 2016 to 2017). To prepare the library, the immunoSEQ multiplex PCR assay was applied. For the multiplex PCR, a mixture combining 60 forward primers for TCR Vbeta segments and 13 reverse primers for TCR Jbeta segments was used. Entries here come from immuneACCESS through TCRdb and include only in-frame sequences with V and J called. Some clones fail to appear in such tables; in the studies checked, an unresolved V gene covers under half of the shortfall, and the cause of the remainder is unknown. The sample table on file contains some 200,000 clones. The ten largest clones take up less than 0.95% of the sample. The sequenced sample was PBMCs. Receptors originate from a woman aged 18-29 years in good health and CMV-seropositive.

The chain couples TRBV4-3 to TRBJ2-7; possible D gene TRBD1, 6 bases. Per germline, CDR1 LGHNA and CDR2 YSLEER. V lost 3 bases and J 6 bases, leaving 12 bases between the germline ends. The CDR3 sequence is 13 residues long. The CDR3 is CASSQVQGSEQYF. The CDR3 DNA reads as TGCGCCAGCAGCCAGGTACAGGGTAGCGAGCAGTACTTC.

The rearrangement uses TRBV7-3 and TRBJ2-1, with D hard to call. Per germline, CDR1 SGHTA and CDR2 FQGTGA. Between the trimmed V and J ends, which lost 1 base and 8 bases, there was a span of 12 bases. This CDR3 comprises 14 residues. This CDR3 is CASSLKASRYEQFF. CDR3 nucleotide sequence: TGTGCCAGCAGCTTAAAGGCTAGTAGGTATGAGCAGTTCTTC.

This rearrangement joins TRBV4-2 to TRBJ1-4; TRBD1 might be the D (5 bases). The V gene's germline CDR1 is LGHNA and CDR2 YNFKEQ. V gave up 0 bases and J gave up 3 bases, with 23 bases separating them. This CDR3 is 20 amino acids long. CDR3 region: CASSQDRPSGLGTPNEKLFF. CDR3 in DNA: TGTGCCAGCAGCCAAGATCGGCCGTCGGGACTGGGGACCCCTAATGAAAAACTGTTTTTT.

The rearrangement uses TRBV12-5 and TRBJ1-1; TRBD1 matches 7 bases. Germline-derived CDR1 and CDR2 are LGHNT and FRNRAP. The CDR3 is made up of 14 amino acids. J gave up 1 base and V 5 bases, and 4 bases lay outside the gene matches. CDR3 loop: CASGDRVENTEAFF. The DNA of the CDR3 is TGTGCTAGTGGTGACAGGGTGGAGAACACTGAAGCTTTCTTT. The variable domain in full, with the rest retrieved from reference TRBV12-5 and TRBJ1-1, is DARVTQTPRHKVTEMGQEVTMRCQPILGHNTVFWYRQTMMQGLELLAYFRNRAPLDDSGMPKDRFSAEMPDATLATLKIQPSEPRDSAVYFCASGDRVENTEAFFGQGTRLTVV.

The chain joins TRBV30 to TRBJ2-7; D possibly corresponds to TRBD2 (7 bases). Per the germline V gene, CDR1 is GTSNPN and CDR2 is SVGIG (reference sequence). Trimming stripped 4 bases from V and 6 bases from J, with 16 bases between. This CDR3 comprises 13 residues. CDR3 sequence: CAWNVAGGAEQYF. CDR3 sequence (DNA): TGTGCCTGGAACGTTGCTGGGGGGGCCGAGCAGTACTTC.

This chain joins TRBV6-1 and TRBJ1-1; TRBD1 agrees at 9 bases. Losses at the gene ends were 8 bases for V and 7 bases for J; bases not matched to a gene: 8. The length of the CDR3 is 13 residues. CDR1 MNHNS and CDR2 SASEGT come from the germline V gene. The CDR3 sequence: CASSQDRGLEAFF. The CDR3, as DNA: TGTGCCAGCTCCCAGGACAGGGGCCTTGAAGCTTTCTTT.

The V call is TRBV28, the J call TRBJ2-7, with 15 nucleotides matching TRBD2. The V gene end was trimmed by 6 bases and the J gene end by 4 bases; junction bases not matched to a gene: 10. Germline CDR1 is MDHEN and CDR2 is SYDVKM. The CDR3 length is 17 residues. The DNA for the CDR3 is TGTGCCAGCAGCGCTGGACTAGCGGGGGGGCCCGGTTACGAGCAGTACTTC. Its protein product is CASSAGLAGGPGYEQYF.

The rearrangement links TRBV2 to TRBJ2-3; 12 bases map to TRBD2. Germline V gives CDR1 SNHLY, CDR2 FYNNEI. CDR3 length: 14 amino acids. The ends lost 10 bases at V and 1 base at J; junction bases unmatched: 3. The CDR3 loop reads CAIRTSGGTDTQYF. The CDR3, as DNA: TGTGCCATCCGGACTAGCGGGGGCACAGATACGCAGTATTTT.

The chain couples TRBV10-3 to TRBJ1-2; 7 bases line up with TRBD1. There are 14 residues in the CDR3. V lost 4 bases and J lost 6; bases outside the gene matches: 8. From germline, CDR1 is ENHRY and CDR2 SYGVKD. CDR3 nucleotides: TGTGCCATCAGTGGTACCCGCGACAGGGATGGCTACACCTTC. Amino acid sequence: CAISGTRDRDGYTF.

CDR3 nucleotide sequence: TGTGCTAGTGGTTTGGGGACAGCCTATGGCTACACCTTC. It is translated as CASGLGTAYGYTF. The rearrangement joins TRBV12-5 to TRBJ1-2; maybe TRBD1 (6 bases). The CDR3 runs 13 residues. The germline V and J ends were trimmed by 1 base and 4 bases, with 7 bases remaining between them. Germline CDR1 and CDR2: LGHNT and FRNRAP.

The chain employs TRBV10-3 and TRBJ1-1; 12 nucleotides agree with TRBD1. The V gene end was trimmed by 5 bases and the J gene end by 7 bases; junction bases not matched to a gene: 5. The CDR3 extends over 14 amino acids. CDR1 and CDR2 from the germline V gene are ENHRY and SYGVKD. CDR3 region: CAISRDRGPGEAFF. The DNA for the CDR3 is TGTGCCATCAGTAGGGACAGGGGGCCGGGTGAAGCTTTCTTT.

This chain joins TRBV4-3 and TRBJ1-5, with D uncertain. This CDR3 has 15 residues. Trimming cost V 4 bases and J 4 bases, with 14 bases left between them. In germline, CDR1 is LGHNA, CDR2 YSLEER. The CDR3 coding sequence is TGCGCCAGCAGCCGTTGGCGGGGAAATAATCAGCCCCAGCATTTT. This encodes CASSRWRGNNQPQHF.

The J gene is TRBJ2-3, the V gene TRBV7-8; 9 bases are a match to TRBD2. The CDR3 runs 16 residues. Unmatched junction bases numbered 12, after V lost 5 bases and J lost 6 bases. Germline V CDR1 and CDR2: SGHVS, FQNEAQ. CDR3 in amino acids: CASSRGGLAIQDTQYF. The CDR3, as DNA: TGTGCCAGCAGCCGAGGCGGACTAGCGATACAGGATACGCAGTATTTT.

The chain joins TRBV21-1 to TRBJ1-5; the table names TRBD1, a call not compared with the DNA. TRBV21-1 is listed as a pseudogene. The CDR3 covers 17 residues. CDR3 DNA sequence: TGTGCCAGCAGCAAAGCACGGGACACCGATAGCAATCAGCCCCAGCATTTT. It yields the protein CASSKARDTDSNQPQHF.

The chain uses TRBV27 and TRBJ2-1; D not certain. Trimming pared 5 bases from V and 3 bases from J, leaving 14 bases between. The CDR3 totals 15 residues. Germline-derived CDR1 and CDR2 are MNHEY and SMNVEV (reference sequence). CDR3 DNA sequence: TGTGCCAGCAGTCCGCAAGCCCCCGACTACAATGAGCAGTTCTTC. The encoded protein is CASSPQAPDYNEQFF.

This chain links TRBV11-3 with TRBJ1-1; D not certain. CDR1 is SGHNT, CDR2 YENEEA, per germline. The V end was cut by 5 bases, the J end by 1 base, with 8 bases between. This CDR3 region has 13 residues. CDR3 nucleotide sequence: TGTGCCAGCAGCCCCTTAGCGAACACTGAAGCTTTCTTT. Its protein product is CASSPLANTEAFF.

The chain has TRBV19 and TRBJ1-2, with TRBD1 identical over 10 bases. This CDR3 spans 16 amino acids. With 5 bases clipped from V and 7 bases from J, the junction kept 13 bases outside the gene matches. The V gene's germline CDR1 is LNHDA and CDR2 SQIVND (reference sequence). The DNA for the CDR3 is TGTGCCAGTAGTCCGACCCTGACAGGGGGCGTCTTTGGCTACACCTTC. Its protein product is CASSPTLTGGVFGYTF.

The chain has TRBV11-3 and TRBJ2-2, with D uncertain. CDR1 and CDR2 (germline): SGHNT, YENEEA. The ends were cut back, 4 bases at V and 5 bases at J, with 14 bases in the middle. This CDR3 is 15 amino acids long. As DNA, the CDR3 is TGTGCCAGCAGCTCTAACTACCAAAGAACCGGGGAGCTGTTTTTT. Amino acid sequence: CASSSNYQRTGELFF.

V usage is TRBV7-2 and J usage is TRBJ2-3; 10 positions agree with TRBD2. In germline, CDR1 is SGHTA, CDR2 FQGNSA. With 2 bases clipped from V and 2 bases from J, the junction kept 1 base outside the gene matches. The CDR3 length is 15 residues. DNA for the CDR3: TGTGCCAGCAGCTTAAGCGGGGGGGCCACAGATACGCAGTATTTT. Its translation is CASSLSGGATDTQYF.

The chain uses TRBV28 and TRBJ1-2, with D possibly matching TRBD1 (6 bases). This CDR3 is 13 amino acids long. V was cut by 5 bases and J by 4 bases, with 11 bases left in between. Germline values: CDR1 MDHEN, CDR2 SYDVKM. As DNA, the CDR3 is TGTGCCAGCAGTACGGGACAAGTCTATGGCTACACCTTC. Translation: CASSTGQVYGYTF.

CDR3 amino acids: CAWGGPPGQGAPGEKLFF. DNA of the CDR3: TGTGCCTGGGGGGGACCTCCGGGACAGGGTGCCCCTGGTGAAAAACTGTTTTTT. The chain joins TRBV30 to TRBJ1-4; 9 nucleotides match TRBD1. This CDR3 has 18 residues. Unmatched junction bases numbered 20, after V lost 5 bases and J lost 7 bases. Germline values: CDR1 GTSNPN, CDR2 SVGIG (reference sequence).

This rearrangement joins TRBV6-5 to TRBJ2-7, with a possible D match to TRBD1 (5 bases). Germline assignment: CDR1 MNHEY and CDR2 SVGAGI. CDR3 length equals 11 residues. Trimming took 5 bases from V and 6 from J, leaving 8 bases between them. The DNA for the CDR3 is TGTGCCAGCAGTCAGGGTTCCGAGCAGTACTTC. Encoded protein: CASSQGSEQYF.

V is TRBV5-1 and J is TRBJ2-1; no reliable D call. Germline V gives CDR1 SGHRS, CDR2 YFSETQ. The CDR3 is 16 residues long. Trimming cost V 4 bases and J 9 bases, with 23 bases left between them. The CDR3 reads CASSPTVGHPHGEQFF. The CDR3 DNA follows: TGCGCCAGCAGCCCAACGGTGGGCCACCCCCATGGTGAGCAGTTCTTC.

The V call is TRBV30, the J call TRBJ2-7; possible D gene TRBD2, 6 bases. Germline V gene sequence: CDR1 GTSNPN, CDR2 SVGIG (reference sequence). V was cut by 1 base and J by 2 bases, with 15 bases left in between. The CDR3 runs 15 residues. CDR3 coding DNA: TGTGCCTGGAGTGAAGGGACTGAGTCCGCCTACGAGCAGTACTTC. This gives the protein CAWSEGTESAYEQYF.

This chain connects TRBV7-2 to TRBJ2-7; possible D gene TRBD2, 5 bases. Trimming took 2 bases from V and 2 from J, leaving 7 bases between them. Germline CDR1 is SGHTA and CDR2 is FQGNSA. The CDR3 length is 13 residues. The CDR3 DNA is TGTGCCAGCAGCTTACAGCGGACCTACGAGCAGTACTTC. It specifies CASSLQRTYEQYF.

The V gene is TRBV27, the J gene TRBJ2-7; possibly TRBD2 for D (6 bases). Trimming left V 9 bases short and J 0 bases short, with 15 bases between. CDR3 length: 14 residues. CDR1 and CDR2 (germline): MNHEY, SMNVEV (reference sequence). CDR3 loop: CASRALGGSYEQYF. The CDR3 DNA follows: TGTGCCAGTCGTGCCCTGGGGGGCTCCTACGAGCAGTACTTC.

This chain joins TRBV5-1 and TRBJ2-2; D is perhaps TRBD2 (5 bases). The CDR3 spans 13 residues. Germline CDR1 reads SGHRS; CDR2 reads YFSETQ. Trimming left V 4 bases short and J 2 bases short, with 6 bases between. CDR3 in DNA: TGCGCCAGCAGCCGGGGAAACACCGGGGAGCTGTTTTTT. Amino acids: CASSRGNTGELFF. Complete variable domain (other parts from reference TRBV5-1 and TRBJ2-2): KAGVTQTPRYLIKTRGQQVTLSCSPISGHRSVSWYQQTPGQGLQFLFEYFSETQRNKGNFPGRFSGRQFSNSRSEMNVSTLELGDSALYLCASSRGNTGELFFGEGSRLTVL.